Listed below are T cell receptor beta chains from one sample, sequenced in a study of T cells and Merkel cell carcinoma outcomes. Using immunoSEQ multiplex PCR, the repertoire was profiled, and TCRdb retains in-frame clones only, with some absent. This sample yields around 6,400 clones, of which more than 70% are seen a single time; about an eighth belongs to the top ten. The sample comprised tumor tissue from Merkel cell carcinoma. Source of these receptors: a human donor with Merkel cell carcinoma. Some clones in this sample may be carry-over from other donors' samples. Each CDR3 is given with its conserved first and last residue. D genes are given only for firm matches. The size of a clone is reported for some rows only, either as once, few or many, or as a class for expanded clones.

clone size	J gene	D gene	V gene	CDR3 protein	CDR3 DNA
NA	TRBJ1-5	NA	TRBV4-2	CASSQDSGGEGSNQPQHF	TGTGCCAGCAGCCAAGATTCCGGAGGGGAGGGGAGCAATCAGCCCCAGCATTTT
NA	TRBJ2-1	NA	TRBV23-1	CASSRVEQFF	TGCGCCAGCAGTAGAGTTGAGCAGTTCTTC
NA	TRBJ2-3	NA	TRBV7-9	CASGTWVYFGTDTQYF	TGTGCCAGTGGGACTTGGGTGTATTTTGGCACAGATACGCAGTATTTT
NA	TRBJ2-1	NA	TRBV27	CASSLTTLRDEQFF	TGTGCCAGCAGTTTAACAACGCTTAGGGATGAGCAGTTCTTC
NA	TRBJ2-7	TRBD2	TRBV18	CASSRSGLAGDPRYF	TGTGCCAGCTCACGATCCGGACTAGCGGGAGACCCGCGGTACTTC
NA	TRBJ2-7	TRBD1	TRBV14	CASSQDRTGKYF	TGTGCCAGCAGCCAAGATCGGACAGGAAAGTACTTC
NA	TRBJ2-6	NA	TRBV28	CASSQARSGANVLTF	TGTGCCAGCAGCCAGGCCCGGTCTGGGGCCAACGTCCTGACTTTC
NA	TRBJ1-4	NA	TRBV6-1	CASGVPNEKLFF	TGTGCCAGCGGCGTGCCGAATGAAAAACTGTTTTTT
NA	TRBJ2-3	TRBD2	TRBV28	CASKGRLAGVPDTQYF	TGTGCCAGCAAGGGGAGGCTAGCGGGAGTACCAGATACGCAGTATTTT
NA	TRBJ2-1	NA	TRBV28	CASSPGTSQVQFF	TGTGCCAGCAGCCCCGGGACTTCCCAGGTGCAGTTCTTC
few	TRBJ2-1	TRBD2	TRBV5-8	CASSLGSGIYYNEQFF	TGTGCCAGCAGCTTGGGTAGCGGGATCTACTACAATGAGCAGTTCTTC
NA	TRBJ2-7	TRBD2	TRBV10-2	CASSASGRGYEQYF	TGCGCCAGCAGTGCTAGCGGGAGGGGGTACGAGCAGTACTTC
NA	TRBJ2-1	NA	TRBV9	CASSVVNGEQFF	TGTGCCAGCAGCGTAGTTAACGGTGAGCAGTTCTTC
medium-sized	TRBJ2-5	NA	TRBV5-1	CASSLMAEAETQYF	TGCGCCAGCAGCTTGATGGCAGAGGCGGAGACCCAGTACTTC
NA	TRBJ2-5	NA	TRBV5-6	CASSFRETQYF	TGTGCCAGCAGCTTTAGGGAGACCCAGTACTTC
NA	TRBJ2-3	NA	TRBV5-4	CASSYPGSTDTQYF	TGTGCCAGCAGCTACCCAGGTAGCACAGATACGCAGTATTTT
NA	TRBJ2-3	NA	TRBV5-1	CASSRAGDNTDTQYF	TGCGCCAGCAGCCGTGCGGGTGATAACACAGATACGCAGTATTTT
NA	TRBJ1-1	NA	TRBV2	CASSFLGTNTEAFF	TGTGCCAGCAGCTTCCTGGGGACGAACACTGAAGCTTTCTTT
NA	TRBJ2-3	NA	TRBV6-4	CASSVTFGGTDTQYF	TGTGCCAGCAGCGTCACCTTCGGGGGCACAGATACGCAGTATTTT
NA	TRBJ2-5	NA	TRBV18	CASSPGTISQYF	TGTGCCAGCTCACCCGGGACCATCAGCCAGTACTTC